This T cell receptor beta chain appears in the sequencing data of a study of cytomegalovirus exposure and HLA in healthy donors. Points from the study as a whole: Sequencing likely produced, as an artifact, a cluster of highly shared sequence variants.

Concerning this clone: What it binds is not known.

V lost 3 bases and J lost 0; bases outside the gene matches: 5. The CDR3 loop spans 16 amino acids. Germline loops: CDR1 SGHDN, CDR2 FVKESK. 13 Jbeta primers and 60 Vbeta primers were used for the PCR. Clones were sequenced by immunoSEQ multiplex PCR, and TCRdb holds only the in-frame ones, with some missing. The data hold 250,000 to 350,000 clones, with roughly 90% observed a single time. The clonotype originates from a man aged 40-49 years in good health and CMV-seropositive. Sequencing was done on a sample of PBMCs. The rearrangement links TRBV14 to TRBJ2-3; TRBD1 aligns across 8 bases. CDR3 in amino acids: CASSQGTGLSTDTQYF. As DNA, the CDR3 is TGTGCCAGCAGCCAGGGGACAGGATTAAGCACAGATACGCAGTATTTT. The whole variable domain, filled in from reference TRBV14 and TRBJ2-3, reads EAGVTQFPSHSVIEKGQTVTLRCDPISGHDNLYWYRRVMGKEIKFLLHFVKESKQDESGMPNNRFLAERTGGTYSTLKVQPAELEDSGVYFCASSQGTGLSTDTQYFGPGTRLTVL.